Following are 27 T cell receptor beta chains from one sample sequenced in a study of T cells in Graves' hyperthyroidism and ophthalmopathy. TCR beta CDR3 region amplification was performed from RNA transcripts. HTBI primers were used for first-round RT-PCR of the TCR CDR3. TCRdb re-called the multiplex PCR reads with MiXCR, one entry per CDR3 protein. The repertoire holds hundreds of thousands of distinct CDR3 sequences, with nearly 15% as singletons. What was sequenced was blood. Receptors originate from a woman between 55 and 75 years old with Graves' ophthalmopathy.

Points on this clonotype: This sequence may be a read error, since a much larger clone differs from it by one base. The chain couples TRBV7-9 to TRBJ2-5; D may be TRBD1 or TRBD2 (5 bases each). The CDR3 is made up of 15 amino acids. Germline CDR1 reads SEHNR; CDR2 reads FQNEAQ (reference sequence). The CDR3 spells CASRASSWDQEIQYF. In DNA form, the CDR3 reads TGTGCCAGCAGGGCATCTAGCTGGGACCAAGAGATCCAGTACTTC.

This clonotype was detected ten times or more. This sequence joins TRBV3-1 and TRBJ1-1; the D gene is possibly TRBD1 (6 bases). Trimming removed 4 bases from V and 2 bases from J, with 11 bases in between. The length of the CDR3 is 14 residues. The V gene's germline CDR1 is LGHDT and CDR2 YNNKEL (reference sequence). As DNA, the CDR3 is TGTGCCAGCAGCCGATCGGGGGCCAACACTGAAGCTTTCTTT. This translates into CASSRSGANTEAFF.

The sample holds a few counts of this clonotype. The chain uses TRBV6-1 and TRBJ2-2; D unclear. V lost 4 bases and J lost 6, with 9 bases in between. The CDR3 is 13 amino acids. Germline lookup yields CDR1 MNHNS and CDR2 SASEGT. The CDR3 reads CASSVDWAGELFF. DNA of the CDR3: TGTGCCAGCAGTGTTGACTGGGCCGGGGAGCTGTTTTTT.

This clonotype was counted between two and nine times. The V and J genes are TRBV5-8 and TRBJ2-1; D may be TRBD2 (5 bases). V gave up 3 bases and J gave up 2 bases, with 12 bases separating them. The CDR3 runs 15 residues. Germline V lookup: CDR1 SGHTS, CDR2 YDEGEE. CDR3 sequence reads: CASSSRTRTYNEQFF. The CDR3 DNA reads as TGTGCCAGCAGCTCCAGGACTCGAACCTACAATGAGCAGTTCTTC.

The rearrangement links TRBV28 to TRBJ2-2; 10 nucleotides line up with TRBD1. The CDR3 spans 18 residues. Germline lookup yields CDR1 MDHEN and CDR2 SYDVKM. The V gene end was trimmed by 5 bases and the J gene end by 4 bases; junction bases not matched to a gene: 13. The DNA of the CDR3 is TGTGCCAGCAGTGCCCCTGCGGGACAGGGGCTGAGCACCGGGGAGCTGTTTTTT. Encoded protein: CASSAPAGQGLSTGELFF.

A word on this clonotype: A much larger clone lies one base from this, so it may be a read error. This chain uses TRBV6-2 or TRBV6-3 with TRBJ2-2; D not certain. There are 17 residues in the CDR3. Germline assignment: CDR1 MNHEY and CDR2 SVGEGT. Deletions cut 0 bases from V and 0 bases from J, with 11 bases between. For the CDR3, the DNA is TGTGCCAGCAGTTACTCGAGTCTTGGGACGAACACCGGGGAGCTGTTTTTT. Encoded protein: CASSYSSLGTNTGELFF.

The rearrangement uses TRBV9 and TRBJ2-3; tentatively, D is TRBD1 or TRBD2 (5 bases each). The V end lost 2 bases, the J end lost 5 bases, and 15 bases lay between the germline ends. Germline V lookup: CDR1 SGDLS, CDR2 YYNGEE. The CDR3 spans 15 residues. CDR3 bases: TGTGCCAGCAGCGTGGGACCGCTTTTGGGAGATACGCAGTATTTT. Translation: CASSVGPLLGDTQYF.

Ten or more counts support this clonotype. J is TRBJ1-1 and V is TRBV7-8, with TRBD1 identical over 8 bases. V shed 5 bases, J shed 5 bases, and the junction held 7 bases outside the gene matches. This CDR3 is 14 amino acids long. The germline V gene has CDR1 SGHVS and CDR2 FQNEAQ. The CDR3 DNA is TGTGCCAGCAGCCTAACAGGGGGAAAGACTGAAGCTTTCTTT. Amino acid sequence: CASSLTGGKTEAFF.

There are a few counts of this clonotype. The chain is built from TRBV10-3 and TRBJ2-1, with D maybe TRBD2 (6 bases). From germline, CDR1 is ENHRY and CDR2 SYGVKD. The CDR3 is made up of 12 amino acids. The V and J ends lost 4 bases and 9 bases respectively, with 10 bases between them. As DNA, the CDR3 is TGTGCCATCAGTGGGACTACTGGTGAGCAGTTCTTC. This gives the protein CAISGTTGEQFF.

This clonotype appeared many times. This chain uses TRBV15 with TRBJ2-7; D uncertain. This CDR3 is 14 amino acids long. The V end was cut by 2 bases, the J end by 9 bases, with 17 bases between. Germline CDR1 LNHNV, CDR2 YYDKDF (reference sequence). The CDR3 DNA reads TGTGCCACCAGCAGAACAGCCACATGGTGGATGCAGTACTTC. This sequence encodes CATSRTATWWMQYF.

This clonotype showed up many times. J is TRBJ1-1 and V is TRBV18; possible D gene TRBD1, 5 bases. Trimming pared 8 bases from V and 4 bases from J, leaving 17 bases between. Per germline, CDR1 KGHSH and CDR2 LQKENI. CDR3 length equals 14 residues. The CDR3 region has the DNA TGTGCCAGCAGTCCTCTAAGGGGTCCCACTGAAGCTTTCTTT. It translates to CASSPLRGPTEAFF. The complete variable domain, with remaining parts taken from reference TRBV18 and TRBJ1-1, reads NAGVMQNPRHLVRRRGQEARLRCSPMKGHSHVYWYRQLPEEGLKFMVYLQKENIIDESGMPKERFSAEFPKEGPSILRIQQVVRGDSAAYFCASSPLRGPTEAFFGQGTRLTVV.

The sample holds a few counts of this clonotype. The V gene is TRBV5-6, the J gene TRBJ2-1; 8 nucleotides align to TRBD2. J lost 7 bases, V lost 1 base, and 10 bases had no gene match. Germline V gene lookup returns CDR1 SGHDT and CDR2 YYEEEE. This CDR3 is 16 amino acids long. The DNA of the CDR3 is TGTGCCAGCAGCTTGTGGGCCGGACTAGCCTGGAATGAGCAGTTCTTC. Amino acid sequence: CASSLWAGLAWNEQFF.

This clonotype has a count of ten or more. The gene calls are TRBV4-1 and TRBJ2-2, with 8 bases fitting TRBD1. The germline gives CDR1 MGHRA, CDR2 YSYEKL. V was clipped by 8 bases and J by 5 bases; unmatched bases: 7. The CDR3 is made up of 14 amino acids. CDR3 region: CASGPRQGTGELFF. The CDR3 nucleotides read TGCGCCAGCGGCCCACGACAGGGGACCGGGGAGCTGTTTTTT.

This clonotype was observed many times. This chain joins TRBV7-8 and TRBJ2-1; 11 nucleotides line up with TRBD2. J lost 4 bases, V lost 4 bases, and 6 bases had no gene match. This CDR3 is built from 16 residues. Germline-derived CDR1 and CDR2 are SGHVS and FQNEAQ. The CDR3, as DNA: TGTGCCAGCAGCTCATCCGGGACTAGCGGTTACAATGAGCAGTTCTTC. It translates to CASSSSGTSGYNEQFF.

This clonotype has only a few counts. The chain joins TRBV19 to TRBJ1-5; D ambiguous. The germline V and J ends were trimmed by 1 base and 1 base, with 8 bases remaining between them. CDR3 length: 15 amino acids. Germline V gene data show CDR1 as LNHDA and CDR2 as SQIVND (reference sequence). The CDR3 DNA follows: TGTGCCAGTAGTATAGCAGATTCAAGCAATCAGCCCCAGCATTTT. Translating gives CASSIADSSNQPQHF.

In its sample, this clonotype was seen many times. V usage is TRBV30 and J usage is TRBJ2-3; the match to TRBD1 covers 7 bases. The ends lost 3 bases at V and 0 bases at J; junction bases unmatched: 9. The CDR3 spans 16 residues. The germline gives CDR1 GTSNPN, CDR2 SVGIG (reference sequence). CDR3 nucleotides: TGTGCCTGGAGGGCAACCAGGGACAGAAGCACAGATACGCAGTATTTT. Translated, it gives CAWRATRDRSTDTQYF. Complete variable domain (other parts from reference TRBV30 and TRBJ2-3): SQTIHQWPATLVQPVGSPLSLECTVEGTSNPNLYWYRQAAGRGLQLLFYSVGIGQISSEVPQNLSASRPQDRQFILSSKKLLLSDSGFYLCAWRATRDRSTDTQYFGPGTRLTVL.

V usage is TRBV20-1 and J usage is TRBJ2-3, with 8 nucleotides matching TRBD2. The germline V gene has CDR1 DFQATT and CDR2 SNEGSKA (reference sequence). CDR3 length: 15 amino acids. The trim removed 4 bases at V and 2 bases at J, leaving 8 bases unmatched. CDR3 nucleotides: TGCAGTGCTACAGAGGGAGCGGGGGCCACAGATACGCAGTATTTT. This gives the protein CSATEGAGATDTQYF.

This clonotype has at least ten counts. The chain is built from TRBV11-3 and TRBJ2-2, with D perhaps matching TRBD1 (5 bases). Germline CDR1 is SGHNT and CDR2 is YENEEA. V gave up 5 bases and J gave up 5 bases, with 12 bases separating them. This CDR3 is 14 amino acids long. DNA of the CDR3: TGTGCCAGCAGCAAGGGCCCAGGGACCGGGGAGCTGTTTTTT. It encodes CASSKGPGTGELFF.

V gene TRBV9 combines with J gene TRBJ1-1, with D maybe TRBD1 (6 bases). V was trimmed by 1 base and J by 2 bases, leaving 15 bases between them. The length of the CDR3 is 16 residues. Germline V gene lookup returns CDR1 SGDLS and CDR2 YYNGEE. CDR3 nucleotides: TGTGCCAGCAGCGTATACGAGGGGGGCCTTAACACTGAAGCTTTCTTT. Translated: CASSVYEGGLNTEAFF.

This clonotype was found many times. The chain recombines TRBV20-1 with TRBJ2-5, with 7 bases aligning to TRBD2. Per germline, CDR1 DFQATT and CDR2 SNEGSKA (reference sequence). V was pared by 6 bases and J by 1 base, with 8 bases of the junction left unmatched. CDR3 length: 14 residues. The CDR3 coding sequence is TGCAGTGCCCGCACCGGGACTACCCAAGAGACCCAGTACTTC. Its protein product is CSARTGTTQETQYF.

This clonotype was counted many times. A read error may be the cause here, since a much bigger clone is one base away. This sequence joins TRBV28 and TRBJ2-7; a possible D gene is TRBD2 (6 bases). CDR3 length: 14 residues. V lost 2 bases, J lost 2 bases, and 10 bases lay in between. CDR1 and CDR2 from the germline V gene are MDHEN and SYDVKM. DNA of the CDR3: TGTGCCAGCAGTTTACCGGAGGGACCCTACGAGCAGTACTTC. Encoded protein: CASSLPEGPYEQYF. The full variable domain, completed using reference TRBV28 and TRBJ2-7, is DVKVTQSSRYLVKRTGEKVFLECVQDMDHENMFWYRQDPGLGLRLIYFSYDVKMKEKGDIPEGYSVSREKKERFSLILESASTNQTSMYLCASSLPEGPYEQYFGPGTRLTVT.

The V gene is TRBV6-5, the J gene TRBJ2-7, with 11 bases matching TRBD2. This CDR3 region has 14 residues. Germline V gene lookup returns CDR1 MNHEY and CDR2 SVGAGI. Trimming cost V 5 bases and J 6 bases; bases outside gene matches: 6. CDR3 sequence reads: CASSLLGTSGEQYF. DNA of the CDR3: TGTGCCAGCAGTCTACTTGGGACTAGCGGCGAGCAGTACTTC.

The genes are TRBV6-2 or TRBV6-3 and TRBJ2-3, with TRBD1 matching over 8 bases. Losses at the gene ends were 7 bases for V and 4 bases for J; bases not matched to a gene: 13. CDR3 length equals 16 residues. CDR1 MNHEY and CDR2 SVGEGT come from the germline V gene. CDR3 in DNA: TGTGCCAGCAACCCCTTCCCAGACAGGGGACCAGATACGCAGTATTTT. This gives the protein CASNPFPDRGPDTQYF.

This clonotype has at least ten counts. V usage is TRBV7-6 and J usage is TRBJ2-3; possible D gene TRBD2, 6 bases. Trimming removed 3 bases at V and 0 bases at J, with 13 bases between. The CDR3 spans 16 residues. Germline-derived CDR1 and CDR2 are SGHVS and FNYEAQ. The CDR3 protein is CASSLGSGGSTDTQYF. CDR3 DNA: TGTGCCAGCAGCTTGGGTTCTGGGGGGAGCACAGATACGCAGTATTTT.

This clonotype was found a few times. This chain connects TRBV15 to TRBJ2-1, with TRBD2 matching over 14 bases. CDR3 length: 16 amino acids. Germline V CDR1 and CDR2: LNHNV, YYDKDF (reference sequence). V shed 1 base and J 8 bases; nucleotides not matched to a gene: 4. CDR3 bases: TGTGCCACCAGCAGAGGACTAGCGGGAGGGCCCCATGAGCAGTTCTTC. Its protein product is CATSRGLAGGPHEQFF.

This clonotype was counted many times. V gene TRBV7-2 combines with J gene TRBJ2-1; possible D gene TRBD2, 6 bases. CDR3 size: 15 residues. Germline values: CDR1 SGHTA, CDR2 FQGNSA. Trimming took off 2 bases at V and 2 bases at J, with 10 bases between the two ends. In nucleotides, the CDR3 is TGTGCCAGCAGCTTACGGGAGAGTCCCTACAATGAGCAGTTCTTC. Its translation: CASSLRESPYNEQFF. The whole variable domain, remainder taken from reference TRBV7-2 and TRBJ2-1, is GAGVSQSPSNKVTEKGKDVELRCDPISGHTALYWYRQSLGQGLEFLIYFQGNSAPDKSGLPSDRFSAERTGGSVSTLTIQRTQQEDSAVYLCASSLRESPYNEQFFGPGTRLTVL.

The V call is TRBV12-3 or TRBV12-4, the J call TRBJ1-1, with TRBD1 identical over 9 bases. Trimming at V came to 6 bases and at J to 0 bases, leaving 5 bases not matched to a gene. This CDR3 is 15 amino acids long. Here the CDR3 DNA reads TGTGCCAGCAGGGGGACAGGGAGCATGAACACTGAAGCTTTCTTT. Protein: CASRGTGSMNTEAFF.